One T cell receptor (beta chain) is described in this entry. V lost 3 bases and J lost 2, with 14 bases in between. CDR1 is MNHEY, CDR2 SMNVEV, per germline (reference sequence). This CDR3 has 15 residues. This specimen comes from a study of blood T cell repertoires in COVID-19. Turning to the study itself: The origin of the acute and convalescent COVID-19 samples was the United States, Italy and Spain.

Authors' methods: By means of reference gene primer amplification, nucleated cell counts were estimated. Sequencing was performed with immunoSEQ multiplex PCR; in TCRdb, only in-frame clones are kept and a portion is missing. V, J and clone size are taken as reported in that table, and D and trimming were inferred from the DNA itself. The sample has roughly 120,000 clones; 65% to 80% are singletons. The sample was peripheral blood. This clonotype was sampled from a human donor with acute or convalescent COVID-19. The donor label of this sample is uncertain. The J gene is TRBJ2-7, the V gene TRBV27; D call uncertain. CDR3 nucleotides: TGTGCCAGCAGTTTCCAATTTCTAGACCCCTACGAGCAGTACTTC. It encodes CASSFQFLDPYEQYF.